This passage covers 2 T cell receptor beta chains from one sample sequenced in a study of T cell repertoires in cytomegalovirus infection. Which antigens these TCRs recognize remains unknown. TCRdb processed the reads anew with MiXCR; each CDR3 protein has one entry. The sample consists of approximately 500,000 distinct CDR3 sequences, more than 30% of them appearing once. Here the sequenced sample was cultured PBMCs, taken from culture after CMV antigen stimulation. These TCRs come from a human donor in good health (CMV status not recorded). Some clones in this sample may be carry-over from other donors' samples.

This clonotype was observed a handful of times. CDR3 in amino acids: CASSTTQRGHDEQYF. The CDR3 DNA reads TGTGCCAGCAGTACAACCCAGAGGGGCCACGACGAGCAGTACTTC. The V and J genes are TRBV28 and TRBJ2-7; tentatively, D is TRBD1 or TRBD2 (5 bases each). Germline V CDR1 and CDR2: MDHEN, SYDVKM. The CDR3 has 15 residues. V lost 5 bases and J 5 bases, leaving 19 bases between the germline ends.

This clonotype was detected only a few times. The rearrangement links TRBV27 to TRBJ1-2, with 7 bases aligning to TRBD1. The trim removed 5 bases at V and 4 bases at J, leaving 19 bases unmatched. CDR3 size: 18 residues. Germline-derived CDR1 and CDR2 are MNHEY and SMNVEV (reference sequence). CDR3 amino acids: CASSPNSRGRFKGYGYTF. The CDR3 DNA reads TGTGCCAGCAGTCCCAATAGTAGGGGGCGCTTTAAAGGCTATGGCTACACCTTC.